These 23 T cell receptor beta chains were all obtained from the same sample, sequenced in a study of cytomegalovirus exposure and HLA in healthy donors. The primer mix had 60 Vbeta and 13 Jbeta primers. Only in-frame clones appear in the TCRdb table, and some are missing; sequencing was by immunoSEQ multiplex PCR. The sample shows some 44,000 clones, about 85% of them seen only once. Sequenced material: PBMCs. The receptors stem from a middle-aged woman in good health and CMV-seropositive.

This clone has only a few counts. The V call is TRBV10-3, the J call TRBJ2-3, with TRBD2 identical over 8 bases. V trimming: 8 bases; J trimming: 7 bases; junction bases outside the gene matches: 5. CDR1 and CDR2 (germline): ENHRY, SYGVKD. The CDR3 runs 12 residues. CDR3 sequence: CAIAGGGNTQYF. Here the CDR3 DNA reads TGTGCCATCGCGGGAGGCGGCAATACGCAGTATTTT.

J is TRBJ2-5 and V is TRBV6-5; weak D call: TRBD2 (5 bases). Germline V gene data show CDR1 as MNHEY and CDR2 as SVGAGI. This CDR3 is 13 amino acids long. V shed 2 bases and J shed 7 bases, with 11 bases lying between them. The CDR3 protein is CASSYEGSGTQYF. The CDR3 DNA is TGTGCCAGCAGTTACGAGGGATCTGGGACCCAGTACTTC.

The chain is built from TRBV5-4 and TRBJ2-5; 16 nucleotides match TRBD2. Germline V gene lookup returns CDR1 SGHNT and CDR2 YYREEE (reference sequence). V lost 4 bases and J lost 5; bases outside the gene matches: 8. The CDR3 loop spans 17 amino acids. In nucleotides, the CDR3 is TGTGCCAGCAGCCCCGGGACTAGCGGGAGGGCCGTTGAGACCCAGTACTTC. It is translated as CASSPGTSGRAVETQYF.

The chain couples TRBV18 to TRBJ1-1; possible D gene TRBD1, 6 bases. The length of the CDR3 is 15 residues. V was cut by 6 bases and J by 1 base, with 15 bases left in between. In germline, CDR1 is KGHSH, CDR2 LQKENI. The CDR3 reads CASSQAGQPNTEAFF. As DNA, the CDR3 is TGTGCCAGCTCCCAGGCCGGACAGCCGAACACTGAAGCTTTCTTT.

The CDR3 DNA reads TGTGCCAGCAGTGGGACTAGCGATCCGGATACGCAGTATTTT. Translated: CASSGTSDPDTQYF. The rearrangement joins TRBV6-6 to TRBJ2-3, with 10 bases fitting TRBD2. V dropped 5 bases and J dropped 6; count of bases not matched to a gene: 5. This CDR3 region has 14 residues. The germline gives CDR1 MNHNY, CDR2 SVGAGI (reference sequence).

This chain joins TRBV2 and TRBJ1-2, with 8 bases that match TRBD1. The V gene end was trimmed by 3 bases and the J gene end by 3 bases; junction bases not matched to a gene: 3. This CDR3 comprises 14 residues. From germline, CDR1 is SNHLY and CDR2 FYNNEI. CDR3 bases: TGTGCCAGCAGTGAGACAGGGGCGGACTATGGCTACACCTTC. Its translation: CASSETGADYGYTF. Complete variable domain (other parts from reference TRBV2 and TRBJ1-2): EPEVTQTPSHQVTQMGQEVILRCVPISNHLYFYWYRQILGQKVEFLVSFYNNEISEKSEIFDDQFSVERPDGSNFTLKIRSTKLEDSAMYFCASSETGADYGYTFGSGTRLTVV.

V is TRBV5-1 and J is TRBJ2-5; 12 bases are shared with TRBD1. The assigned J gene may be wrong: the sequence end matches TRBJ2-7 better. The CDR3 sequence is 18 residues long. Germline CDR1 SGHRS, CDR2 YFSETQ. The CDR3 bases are TGCGCCAGCAGCCTAACGGGACAGGGGGCAATAATAGCCTACGAGCAGTACTTC. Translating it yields CASSLTGQGAIIAYEQYF.

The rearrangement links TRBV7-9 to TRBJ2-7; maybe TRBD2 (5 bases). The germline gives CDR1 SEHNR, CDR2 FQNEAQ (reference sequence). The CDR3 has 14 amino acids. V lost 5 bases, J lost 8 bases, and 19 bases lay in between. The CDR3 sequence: CASSNPGSRAKQYF. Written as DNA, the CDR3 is TGTGCCAGCAGCAACCCCGGATCGCGGGCGAAGCAGTACTTC.

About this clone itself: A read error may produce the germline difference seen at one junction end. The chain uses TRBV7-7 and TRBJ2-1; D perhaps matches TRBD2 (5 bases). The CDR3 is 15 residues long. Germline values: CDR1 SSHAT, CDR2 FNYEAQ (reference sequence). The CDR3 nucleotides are TGTGCTAGCAGCCAGGACTGGGTCTCCTACAATGAGCAGTTCTTC. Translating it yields CASSQDWVSYNEQFF.

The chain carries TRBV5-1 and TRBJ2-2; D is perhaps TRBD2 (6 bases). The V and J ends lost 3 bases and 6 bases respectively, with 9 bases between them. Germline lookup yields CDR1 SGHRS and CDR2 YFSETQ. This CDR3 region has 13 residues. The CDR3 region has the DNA TGCGCCAGCAGCTCGGGACTGTCCGGGGAGCTGTTTTTT. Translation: CASSSGLSGELFF.

The CDR3 coding sequence is TGTGCCCCGAGGACAGGGAGGTACGAGCAGTACTTC. Protein product: CAPRTGRYEQYF. This rearrangement joins TRBV5-3 to TRBJ2-7; 8 nucleotides agree with TRBD1. TRBV5-3 is sorted into the ORF group, with uncertain function. The CDR3 runs to 12 residues. Germline trimming cut 10 bases from V and 4 bases from J; bases unmatched to any gene: 7.

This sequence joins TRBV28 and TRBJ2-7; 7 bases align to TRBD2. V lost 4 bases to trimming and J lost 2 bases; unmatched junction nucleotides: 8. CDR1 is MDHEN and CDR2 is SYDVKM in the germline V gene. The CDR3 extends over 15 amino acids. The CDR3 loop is CASSSPGGSAYEQYF. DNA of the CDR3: TGTGCCAGCAGTTCTCCCGGCGGGAGCGCCTACGAGCAGTACTTC.

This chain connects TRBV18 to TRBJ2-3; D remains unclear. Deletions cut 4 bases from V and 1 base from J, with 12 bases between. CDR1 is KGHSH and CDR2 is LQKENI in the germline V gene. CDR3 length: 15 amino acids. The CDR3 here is CASSLFGQGTDTQYF. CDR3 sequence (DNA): TGTGCCAGCTCACTGTTTGGGCAGGGCACAGATACGCAGTATTTT.

This chain's CDR3 is CASSARTSGSYNEQFF. In nucleotides, the CDR3 is TGTGCCAGCAGTGCCAGGACTAGCGGCTCCTACAATGAGCAGTTCTTC. This chain links TRBV6-1 with TRBJ2-1, with 10 positions matching TRBD2. CDR3 size: 16 residues. The germline gives CDR1 MNHNS, CDR2 SASEGT. The ends lost 4 bases at V and 0 bases at J; junction bases unmatched: 3.

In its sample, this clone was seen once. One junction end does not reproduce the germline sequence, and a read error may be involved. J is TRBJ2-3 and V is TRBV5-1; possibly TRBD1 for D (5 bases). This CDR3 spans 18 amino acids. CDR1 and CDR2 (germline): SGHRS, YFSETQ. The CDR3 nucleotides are TGCGCCAGTAGCTGGGGTAGGGGTGCCGGGTTAGAAGGAGATACGCAGTATTTT. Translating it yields CASSWGRGAGLEGDTQYF.

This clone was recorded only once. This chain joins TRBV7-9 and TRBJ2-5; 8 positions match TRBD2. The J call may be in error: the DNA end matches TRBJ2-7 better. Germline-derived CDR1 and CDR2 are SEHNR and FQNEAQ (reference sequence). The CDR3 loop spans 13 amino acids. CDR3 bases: TGTGCCAGCAGCCCCGGGACTAGCTACGAGCAGTACTTC. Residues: CASSPGTSYEQYF.

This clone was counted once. The CDR3 reads CASSVDRGHEKLFF. The DNA for the CDR3 is TGTGCCAGCAGTGTGGACAGGGGTCATGAAAAACTGTTTTTT. The V and J genes are TRBV2 and TRBJ1-4; 9 bases are shared with TRBD1. This CDR3 has 14 residues. V shed 4 bases, J shed 6 bases, and the junction held 3 bases outside the gene matches. Germline CDR1 SNHLY, CDR2 FYNNEI.

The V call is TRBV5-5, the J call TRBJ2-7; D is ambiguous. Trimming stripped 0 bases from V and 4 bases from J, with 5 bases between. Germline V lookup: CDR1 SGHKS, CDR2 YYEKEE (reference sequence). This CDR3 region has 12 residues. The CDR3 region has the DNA TGTGCCAGCAGCTTGGACTGGTACGAGCAGTACTTC. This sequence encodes CASSLDWYEQYF.

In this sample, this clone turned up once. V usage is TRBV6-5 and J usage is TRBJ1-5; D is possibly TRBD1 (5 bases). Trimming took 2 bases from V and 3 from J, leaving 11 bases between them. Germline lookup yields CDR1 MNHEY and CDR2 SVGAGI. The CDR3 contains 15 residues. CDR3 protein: CASSYPGGDNQPQHF. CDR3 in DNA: TGTGCCAGCAGTTACCCGGGGGGGGACAATCAGCCCCAGCATTTT.

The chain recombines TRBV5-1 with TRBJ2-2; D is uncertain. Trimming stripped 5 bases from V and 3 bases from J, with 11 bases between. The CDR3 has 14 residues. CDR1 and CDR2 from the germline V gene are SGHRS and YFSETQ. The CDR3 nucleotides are TGCGCCAGCAGTCCGACTTCTTACACCGGGGAGCTGTTTTTT. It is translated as CASSPTSYTGELFF.

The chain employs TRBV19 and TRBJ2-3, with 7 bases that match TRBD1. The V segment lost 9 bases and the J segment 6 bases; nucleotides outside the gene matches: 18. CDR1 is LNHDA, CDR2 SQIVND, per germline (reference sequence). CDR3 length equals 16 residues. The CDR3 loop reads CASSTTQGVLGDTQYF. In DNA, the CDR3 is TGTGCCAGCTCCACCACCCAGGGGGTGTTGGGTGATACGCAGTATTTT.

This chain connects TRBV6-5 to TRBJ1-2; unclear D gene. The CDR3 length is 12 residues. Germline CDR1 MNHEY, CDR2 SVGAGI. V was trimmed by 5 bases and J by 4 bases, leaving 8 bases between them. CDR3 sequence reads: CASSEAIYGYTF. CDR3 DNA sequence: TGTGCCAGCAGTGAGGCTATCTATGGCTACACCTTC.

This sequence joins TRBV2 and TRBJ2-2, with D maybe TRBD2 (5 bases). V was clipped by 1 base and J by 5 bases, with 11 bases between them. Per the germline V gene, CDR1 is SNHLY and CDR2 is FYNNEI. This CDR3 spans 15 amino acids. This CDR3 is CASSEGTSYTGELFF. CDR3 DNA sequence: TGTGCCAGCAGTGAAGGGACTTCCTATACCGGGGAGCTGTTTTTT.